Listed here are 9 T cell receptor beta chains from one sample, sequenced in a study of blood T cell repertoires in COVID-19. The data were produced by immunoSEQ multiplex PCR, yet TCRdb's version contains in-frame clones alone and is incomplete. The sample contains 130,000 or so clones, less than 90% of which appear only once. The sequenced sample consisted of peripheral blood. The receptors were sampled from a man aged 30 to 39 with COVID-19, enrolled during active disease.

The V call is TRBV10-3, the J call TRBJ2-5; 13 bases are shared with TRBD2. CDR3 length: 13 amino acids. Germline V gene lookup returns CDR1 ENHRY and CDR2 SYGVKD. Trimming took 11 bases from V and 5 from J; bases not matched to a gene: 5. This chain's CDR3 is CAVTSGRAETQYF. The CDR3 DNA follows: TGTGCCGTTACTAGCGGGAGGGCGGAGACCCAGTACTTC.

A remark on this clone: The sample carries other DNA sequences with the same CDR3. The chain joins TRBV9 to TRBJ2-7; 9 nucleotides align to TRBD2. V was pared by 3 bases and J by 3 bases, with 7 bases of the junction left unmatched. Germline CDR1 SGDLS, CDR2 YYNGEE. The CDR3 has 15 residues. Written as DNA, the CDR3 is TGTGCCAGCAGCGCCTCCGGGACTAGCAGCTACGAGCAGTACTTC. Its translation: CASSASGTSSYEQYF.

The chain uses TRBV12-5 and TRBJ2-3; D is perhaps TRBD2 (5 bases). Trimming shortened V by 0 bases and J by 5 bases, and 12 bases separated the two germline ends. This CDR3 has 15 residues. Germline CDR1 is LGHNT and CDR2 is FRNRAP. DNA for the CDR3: TGTGCTAGTGGTTTGGTAACGGGGATTGGAGATACGCAGTATTTT. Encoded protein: CASGLVTGIGDTQYF.

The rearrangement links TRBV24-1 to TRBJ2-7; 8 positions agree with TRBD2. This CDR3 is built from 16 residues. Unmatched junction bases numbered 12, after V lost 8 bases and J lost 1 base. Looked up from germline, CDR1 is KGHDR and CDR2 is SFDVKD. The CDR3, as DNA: TGTGCCACCACCTCCCCCCCTAGCGGGCGGTCCTACGAGCAGTACTTC. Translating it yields CATTSPPSGRSYEQYF.

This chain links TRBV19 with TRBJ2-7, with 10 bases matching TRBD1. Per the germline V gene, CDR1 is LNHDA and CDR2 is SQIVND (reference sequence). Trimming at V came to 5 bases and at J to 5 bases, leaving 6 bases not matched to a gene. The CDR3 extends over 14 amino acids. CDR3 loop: CASSSGQGSHEQYF. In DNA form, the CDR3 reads TGTGCCAGTAGTTCGGGACAGGGGAGCCACGAGCAGTACTTC.

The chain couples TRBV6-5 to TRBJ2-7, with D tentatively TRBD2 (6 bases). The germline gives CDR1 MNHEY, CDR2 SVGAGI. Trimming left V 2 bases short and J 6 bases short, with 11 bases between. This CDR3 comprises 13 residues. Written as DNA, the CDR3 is TGTGCCAGCAGTTACCGGGGACTCACCGAGCAGTACTTC. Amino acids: CASSYRGLTEQYF.

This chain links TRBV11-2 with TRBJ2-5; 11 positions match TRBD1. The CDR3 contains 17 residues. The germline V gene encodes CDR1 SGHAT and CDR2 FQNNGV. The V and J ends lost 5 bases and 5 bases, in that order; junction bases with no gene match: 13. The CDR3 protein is CASSPGGTGGHGETQYF. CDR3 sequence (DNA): TGTGCCAGCAGCCCGGGGGGGACAGGGGGGCATGGGGAGACCCAGTACTTC.

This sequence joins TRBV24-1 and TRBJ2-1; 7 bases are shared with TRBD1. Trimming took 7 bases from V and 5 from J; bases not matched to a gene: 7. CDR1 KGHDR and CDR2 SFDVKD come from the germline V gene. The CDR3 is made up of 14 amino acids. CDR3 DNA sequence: TGTGCCACCAGCCGACAGGGTGGGAACAATGAGCAGTTCTTC. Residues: CATSRQGGNNEQFF.

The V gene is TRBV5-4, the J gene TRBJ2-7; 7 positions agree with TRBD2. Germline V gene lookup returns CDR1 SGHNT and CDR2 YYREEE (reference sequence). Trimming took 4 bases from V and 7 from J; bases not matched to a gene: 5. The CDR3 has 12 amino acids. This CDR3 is CASSRDGREQYF. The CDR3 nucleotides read TGTGCCAGCAGCCGGGACGGGAGGGAGCAGTACTTC. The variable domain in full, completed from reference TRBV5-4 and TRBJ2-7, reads ETGVTQSPTHLIKTRGQQVTLRCSSQSGHNTVSWYQQALGQGPQFIFQYYREEENGRGNFPPRFSGLQFPNYSSELNVNALELDDSALYLCASSRDGREQYFGPGTRLTVT.